This TCR beta chain was identified in a study of T-cell memory formation after mild COVID-19. Findings and limits, study-wide: The study found contracting CD4+ clones mainly in CM and EM and contracting CD8+ clones in EMRA. Clones contracting over day 15 to 85 were CD4/CD8 balanced, with later expanders leaning CD4+.

5'RACE, which relied on constant-segment primers, yielded TCR alpha and TCR beta cDNA libraries carrying sample barcodes and UMIs. Each CDR3 protein gets one entry after TCRdb re-called the 5' RACE reads with MiXCR. The sample includes about 82,000 distinct CDR3 sequences, around 13% of them seen just once. V was cut by 5 bases and J by 0 bases, with 16 bases left in between. This CDR3 is 16 amino acids long. This clonotype has more than one count but fewer than ten. Its antigen remains unknown. The sample comprised PBMCs or a T cell subset sorted from them (not recorded which). The sequence derives from a man aged 18 to 35 who had mild COVID-19 (a few samples of this study predate the infection). Cell type and time point are not known. The J gene is TRBJ1-1, the V gene TRBV12-3 or TRBV12-4; no clear D gene. The chain's CDR3 is CASSNLSGVMNTEAFF. CDR3 in DNA: TGTGCCAGCAGTAACCTCTCCGGTGTTATGAACACTGAAGCTTTCTTT.